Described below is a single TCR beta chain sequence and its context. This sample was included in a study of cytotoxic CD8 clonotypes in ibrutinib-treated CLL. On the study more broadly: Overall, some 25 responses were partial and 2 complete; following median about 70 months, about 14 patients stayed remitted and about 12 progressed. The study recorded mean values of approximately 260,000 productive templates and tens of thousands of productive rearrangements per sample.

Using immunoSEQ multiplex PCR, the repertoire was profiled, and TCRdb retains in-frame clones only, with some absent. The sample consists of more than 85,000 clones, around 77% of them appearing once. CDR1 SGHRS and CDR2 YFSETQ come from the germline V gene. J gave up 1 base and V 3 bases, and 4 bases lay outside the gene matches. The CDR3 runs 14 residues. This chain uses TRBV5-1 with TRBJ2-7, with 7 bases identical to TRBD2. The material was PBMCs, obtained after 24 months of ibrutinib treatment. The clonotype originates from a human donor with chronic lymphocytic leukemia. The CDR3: CASSSASGSYEQYF. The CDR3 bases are TGCGCCAGCAGCTCGGCTAGCGGATCCTACGAGCAGTACTTC.